Each of the 29 T cell receptor beta chains below was sequenced from the same sample in a study of cytomegalovirus exposure and HLA in healthy donors. Profiled with immunoSEQ multiplex PCR; TCRdb holds only in-frame clones, not every one. Among some 65,000 clones, over 85% were seen once, and the ten largest hold less than 4.5%. Source material: PBMCs. Every receptor here comes from a man aged 18-30 years in good health and CMV-seropositive.

The chain uses TRBV28 and TRBJ2-7; TRBD2 aligns across 9 bases. V shed 6 bases, J shed 4 bases, and the junction held 10 bases outside the gene matches. Germline V lookup: CDR1 MDHEN, CDR2 SYDVKM. This CDR3 contains 15 residues. CDR3 loop: CASSPGGGRVYEQYF. The CDR3 DNA reads TGTGCCAGCAGCCCTGGGGGCGGGAGGGTTTACGAGCAGTACTTC.

This clone was seen once. The J gene is TRBJ2-7, the V gene TRBV11-3, with 7 bases aligning to TRBD1. The CDR3 loop spans 16 amino acids. J was trimmed by 4 bases and V by 8 bases; bases with no gene match: 17. Germline-derived CDR1 and CDR2 are SGHNT and YENEEA. CDR3 coding DNA: TGTGCCAGCGGACCGGAGAGGACAGGAGTCCTTTACGAGCAGTACTTC. This sequence encodes CASGPERTGVLYEQYF.

V gene TRBV7-9 combines with J gene TRBJ2-6, with 11 nucleotides matching TRBD2. The CDR3 has 18 amino acids. The V and J ends lost 5 bases and 3 bases, in that order; junction bases with no gene match: 9. Germline V gives CDR1 SEHNR, CDR2 FQNEAQ (reference sequence). The CDR3 nucleotides are TGTGCCAGCAGCCAAATAGCGGGAGGGCCCAGTGGGGCCAACGTCCTGACTTTC. Translated, it gives CASSQIAGGPSGANVLTF.

This chain uses TRBV6-1 with TRBJ2-5, with a tentative D call TRBD1 (6 bases). The V gene lost 6 bases and the J gene lost 5 bases, with 10 bases spanning the gap. The CDR3 loop spans 12 amino acids. Germline V gives CDR1 MNHNS, CDR2 SASEGT. CDR3 loop: CASRGAWETQYF. The CDR3 DNA follows: TGTGCCAGCAGGGGGGCATGGGAGACCCAGTACTTC.

This clone was seen a single time. The gene calls are TRBV10-3 and TRBJ1-3, with TRBD1 as a possible D gene (5 bases). This CDR3 has 15 residues. The V and J ends lost 9 bases and 2 bases respectively, with 17 bases between them. Per germline, CDR1 ENHRY and CDR2 SYGVKD. CDR3 region: CAIGGVPSPGNTIYF. CDR3 in DNA: TGTGCCATTGGGGGGGTCCCGTCCCCTGGAAACACCATATATTTT.

The chain is built from TRBV28 and TRBJ2-1; 8 bases fit TRBD1. The CDR3 is made up of 15 amino acids. CDR1 and CDR2 from the germline V gene are MDHEN and SYDVKM. Losses at the gene ends were 5 bases for V and 4 bases for J; bases not matched to a gene: 7. The CDR3 region has the DNA TGTGCCAGCAGTATAGACAGGGGTTCGTACAATGAGCAGTTCTTC. It encodes CASSIDRGSYNEQFF.

This chain connects TRBV7-9 to TRBJ2-7, with 13 bases aligning to TRBD2. The CDR3 is 16 amino acids. Per the germline V gene, CDR1 is SEHNR and CDR2 is FQNEAQ (reference sequence). After removal of 4 bases from V and 5 bases from J, the junction contained 8 bases not matched to a gene. CDR3 region: CASSSGLAGVFDEQYF. The CDR3 DNA sequence: TGTGCCAGCAGCTCCGGACTAGCGGGAGTGTTTGACGAGCAGTACTTC.

This chain links TRBV7-9 with TRBJ2-7, with D possibly being TRBD2 (7 bases). This CDR3 contains 15 residues. Between the trimmed V and J ends, which lost 2 bases and 5 bases, there was a span of 16 bases. CDR1 and CDR2 (germline): SEHNR, FQNEAQ (reference sequence). The CDR3 nucleotides are TGTGCCAGCAGCTTATATGCGGGGGCCGACGACGAGCAGTACTTC. Its translation: CASSLYAGADDEQYF.

The chain carries TRBV30 and TRBJ2-1, with a possible D match to TRBD2 (6 bases). The CDR3 is 13 residues long. Germline CDR1 reads GTSNPN; CDR2 reads SVGIG (reference sequence). The V end lost 2 bases, the J end lost 4 bases, and 9 bases lay between the germline ends. In DNA, the CDR3 is TGTGCCTGGAGTATCGGGGGATACAATGAGCAGTTCTTC. This translates into CAWSIGGYNEQFF.

The chain couples TRBV6-5 to TRBJ1-3; no reliable D call. Trimming removed 2 bases at V and 0 bases at J, with 5 bases between. Germline CDR1 and CDR2: MNHEY and SVGAGI. CDR3 length: 14 residues. This CDR3 reads CASSYGLSGNTIYF. In DNA form, the CDR3 reads TGTGCCAGCAGTTACGGGCTCTCTGGAAACACCATATATTTT.

The V gene is TRBV6-1, the J gene TRBJ2-5; no firm D call. Per the germline V gene, CDR1 is MNHNS and CDR2 is SASEGT. V shed 5 bases and J shed 4 bases, with 5 bases lying between them. This CDR3 spans 11 amino acids. CDR3 loop: CASSYGETQYF. The CDR3 DNA reads TGTGCCAGCAGTTACGGAGAGACCCAGTACTTC.

The V call is TRBV27, the J call TRBJ1-1, with D unresolved. The CDR3 is 14 amino acids. Germline V CDR1 and CDR2: MNHEY, SMNVEV (reference sequence). V was trimmed by 3 bases and J by 3 bases, leaving 11 bases between them. The CDR3, as DNA: TGTGCCAGCAGTTTCCTGCGGAGGGACACTGAAGCTTTCTTT. As protein: CASSFLRRDTEAFF.

The V call is TRBV28, the J call TRBJ1-1; 7 positions match TRBD1. From germline, CDR1 is MDHEN and CDR2 SYDVKM. The CDR3 runs 11 residues. The V and J ends lost 7 bases and 11 bases, in that order; junction bases with no gene match: 7. The CDR3 here is CASNVQGRAFF. Written as DNA, the CDR3 is TGTGCCAGCAACGTACAGGGGCGGGCTTTCTTT.

The rearrangement uses TRBV4-3 and TRBJ2-2, with D maybe TRBD2 (5 bases). V lost 0 bases, J lost 7 bases, and 15 bases lay in between. Germline V gives CDR1 LGHNA, CDR2 YSLEER. The CDR3 covers 16 residues. Here the CDR3 DNA reads TGCGCCAGCAGCCAAGATTCGAGGGTTAGGGACGGGGAGCTGTTTTTT. It is translated as CASSQDSRVRDGELFF.

The J gene is TRBJ2-7, the V gene TRBV28; TRBD1 is a possible D gene (5 bases). This CDR3 comprises 13 residues. The V and J ends lost 5 bases and 3 bases respectively, with 11 bases between them. Germline-derived CDR1 and CDR2 are MDHEN and SYDVKM. Here the CDR3 DNA reads TGTGCCAGCAGTACCGCCAGGGTCTACGAGCAGTACTTC. This translates into CASSTARVYEQYF.

The chain has TRBV28 and TRBJ2-7, with 9 bases aligning to TRBD2. V shed 6 bases, J shed 5 bases, and the junction held 5 bases outside the gene matches. Germline V gene lookup returns CDR1 MDHEN and CDR2 SYDVKM. The CDR3 extends over 13 amino acids. CDR3 sequence (DNA): TGTGCCAGCAGCCGTAGCGGGAGTAACGAGCAGTACTTC. This translates into CASSRSGSNEQYF.

The chain combines TRBV4-3 with TRBJ2-2; 10 nucleotides line up with TRBD1. Germline V lookup: CDR1 LGHNA, CDR2 YSLEER. The V gene end was trimmed by 3 bases and the J gene end by 7 bases; junction bases not matched to a gene: 8. The CDR3 runs to 16 residues. The CDR3 spells CASSQGTGAQIGELFF. As DNA, the CDR3 is TGCGCCAGCAGCCAGGGGACAGGGGCGCAGATCGGGGAGCTGTTTTTT.

The genes are TRBV27 and TRBJ2-7; 12 bases fit TRBD1. The V and J ends lost 2 bases and 7 bases, in that order; junction bases with no gene match: 9. The CDR3 has 16 amino acids. CDR1 and CDR2 (germline): MNHEY, SMNVEV (reference sequence). Written as DNA, the CDR3 is TGTGCCAGCAGTTTACTCGGGACAGGGGGCATCGGGGAGCAGTACTTC. It encodes CASSLLGTGGIGEQYF.

V gene TRBV30 combines with J gene TRBJ1-1; D is unclear. The CDR3 extends over 14 amino acids. Germline V CDR1 and CDR2: GTSNPN, SVGIG (reference sequence). V was pared by 0 bases and J by 3 bases, with 11 bases between. CDR3 in DNA: TGTGCCTGGAGTGTAATGGAGAGACACACTGAAGCTTTCTTT. This translates into CAWSVMERHTEAFF.

The chain employs TRBV18 and TRBJ2-5; 14 bases match TRBD2. The germline gives CDR1 KGHSH, CDR2 LQKENI. This CDR3 contains 18 residues. J lost 1 base, V lost 3 bases, and 7 bases had no gene match. The CDR3 DNA reads TGTGCCAGCTCACCGGGACTAGCGGGGGACACACTCCAAGAGACCCAGTACTTC. It specifies CASSPGLAGDTLQETQYF.

Points on this clone: The junction does not match germline at one end; this may be a read error. This chain connects TRBV7-7 to TRBJ2-5; TRBD2 is a possible D gene (6 bases). The V gene's germline CDR1 is SSHAT and CDR2 FNYEAQ (reference sequence). The CDR3 runs to 14 residues. CDR3 sequence: CASSFGTRGETQYF. CDR3 DNA sequence: TGTGCTAGCAGCTTCGGGACTCGGGGGGAGACCCAGTACTTC.

The V and J genes are TRBV7-2 and TRBJ2-2; 11 nucleotides align to TRBD2. Germline V gene data show CDR1 as SGHTA and CDR2 as FQGNSA. V lost 10 bases and J lost 5; bases outside the gene matches: 9. CDR3 length: 15 amino acids. The CDR3 reads CAIRAGLAVTGELFF. The CDR3 DNA sequence: TGTGCCATCCGGGCGGGACTAGCGGTGACCGGGGAGCTGTTTTTT.

J is TRBJ1-2 and V is TRBV5-8, with a possible D match to TRBD1 (5 bases). The CDR3 has 16 residues. Looked up from germline, CDR1 is SGHTS and CDR2 is YDEGEE. V was trimmed by 1 base and J by 4 bases, leaving 17 bases between them. CDR3: CASSLRFDSYIYGYTF. The CDR3 DNA follows: TGTGCCAGCAGCTTGAGGTTTGACAGTTACATCTATGGCTACACCTTC.

J is TRBJ2-3 and V is TRBV9; 7 bases match TRBD2. J gave up 6 bases and V 1 base, and 11 bases lay outside the gene matches. The CDR3 spans 16 residues. The germline V gene encodes CDR1 SGDLS and CDR2 YYNGEE. The CDR3 bases are TGTGCCAGCAGCGTAAGGAGCGGGGCAGCGGGTGATACGCAGTATTTT. Its translation: CASSVRSGAAGDTQYF.

In this sample, this clone turned up once. J is TRBJ2-1 and V is TRBV10-3, with a tentative D call TRBD2 (6 bases). Germline lookup yields CDR1 ENHRY and CDR2 SYGVKD. The CDR3 contains 13 residues. The V end was cut by 3 bases, the J end by 6 bases, with 9 bases between. CDR3 loop: CAISDERANEQFF. CDR3 in DNA: TGTGCCATCAGTGACGAGCGGGCCAATGAGCAGTTCTTC.

The chain links TRBV4-3 to TRBJ2-1; 14 nucleotides agree with TRBD2. The germline V gene encodes CDR1 LGHNA and CDR2 YSLEER. J gave up 8 bases and V 5 bases, and 5 bases lay outside the gene matches. The CDR3 is 15 residues long. In DNA, the CDR3 is TGCGCCAGCAGCGAGGGACTAGCGGGAGAAGATGAGCAGTTCTTC. This codes for CASSEGLAGEDEQFF.

The rearrangement joins TRBV27 to TRBJ1-1; D not certain. Trimming stripped 2 bases from V and 6 bases from J, with 10 bases between. CDR1 is MNHEY, CDR2 SMNVEV, per germline (reference sequence). The CDR3 runs to 13 residues. The CDR3 spells CASSLGGSAEAFF. DNA of the CDR3: TGTGCCAGCAGTTTAGGCGGGTCTGCTGAAGCTTTCTTT.

The chain links TRBV6-5 to TRBJ2-1, with 11 bases matching TRBD2. This CDR3 region has 15 residues. V was pared by 6 bases and J by 6 bases, with 7 bases of the junction left unmatched. Per the germline V gene, CDR1 is MNHEY and CDR2 is SVGAGI. Written as DNA, the CDR3 is TGTGCCAGCAGACCCACTAGCGGGAGTGTCAATGAGCAGTTCTTC. It is translated as CASRPTSGSVNEQFF.

This chain joins TRBV27 and TRBJ2-7, with D perhaps matching TRBD1 (5 bases). V was cut by 6 bases and J by 2 bases, with 14 bases left in between. Germline loops: CDR1 MNHEY, CDR2 SMNVEV (reference sequence). The CDR3 sequence is 14 residues long. The CDR3 DNA reads as TGTGCCAGCAGCTCTCCAGGGTCGGCCTACGAGCAGTACTTC. Its protein product is CASSSPGSAYEQYF.